The 17 T cell receptor beta chains below come from one sample, sequenced in a study of T cells in Graves' hyperthyroidism and ophthalmopathy. RNA transcripts served as the template for amplifying TCR beta CDR3 regions. When the TCR CDR3 underwent first-round RT-PCR, the HTBI primer set was used. From the multiplex PCR reads, TCRdb called clonotypes with MiXCR, one entry per CDR3 protein. In the table there are more than 300,000 distinct CDR3 sequences, approximately 15% of which are singletons. Sequenced material: blood. These receptors came from a woman aged 60-70 years with Graves' hyperthyroidism.

The chain carries TRBV19 and TRBJ1-5, with D tentatively TRBD1 (6 bases). This CDR3 has 15 amino acids. Deletions cut 5 bases from V and 1 base from J, with 12 bases between. Germline lookup yields CDR1 LNHDA and CDR2 SQIVND (reference sequence). The CDR3 nucleotides are TGTGCCAGTAGTGTCAGGGGTGCCAGCAATCAGCCCCAGCATTTT. Its protein product is CASSVRGASNQPQHF. Drawing the rest from reference TRBV19 and TRBJ1-5, the complete variable domain is DGGITQSPKYLFRKEGQNVTLSCEQNLNHDAMYWYRQDPGQGLRLIYYSQIVNDFQKGDIAEGYSVSREKKESFPLTVTSAQKNPTAFYLCASSVRGASNQPQHFGDGTRLSIL.

The rearrangement joins TRBV11-2 to TRBJ2-2; D call uncertain. The germline V gene has CDR1 SGHAT and CDR2 FQNNGV. V gave up 3 bases and J gave up 8 bases, with 7 bases separating them. CDR3 length equals 12 residues. DNA for the CDR3: TGTGCCAGCAGCTTCGTCGAAGGGGAGCTGTTTTTT. Translated, it gives CASSFVEGELFF. Using reference TRBV11-2 and TRBJ2-2 for the parts outside the CDR3, the full variable domain is EAGVAQSPRYKIIEKRQSVAFWCNPISGHATLYWYQQILGQGPKLLIQFQNNGVVDDSQLPKDRFSAERLKGVDSTLKIQPAKLEDSAVYLCASSFVEGELFFGEGSRLTVL.

This sequence joins TRBV19 and TRBJ2-6; 9 positions match TRBD1. Germline V gene sequence: CDR1 LNHDA, CDR2 SQIVND (reference sequence). After removal of 11 bases from V and 0 bases from J, the junction contained 8 bases not matched to a gene. The CDR3 runs to 16 residues. For the CDR3, the DNA is TGTGCCCATTCGGAGGGACAGGGCTCTGGGGCCAACGTCCTGACTTTC. This gives the protein CAHSEGQGSGANVLTF. Full variable domain (outside the CDR3, taken from reference TRBV19 and TRBJ2-6): DGGITQSPKYLFRKEGQNVTLSCEQNLNHDAMYWYRQDPGQGLRLIYYSQIVNDFQKGDIAEGYSVSREKKESFPLTVTSAQKNPTAFYLCAHSEGQGSGANVLTFGAGSRLTVL.

This clonotype appeared a few times. The chain carries TRBV19 and TRBJ1-1; 7 bases agree with TRBD1. The CDR3 is 15 residues long. CDR1 is LNHDA and CDR2 is SQIVND in the germline V gene (reference sequence). V lost 4 bases to trimming and J lost 5 bases; unmatched junction nucleotides: 10. The CDR3 bases are TGTGCCAGTAGTACCCGACAGGGAGGGGGGACTGAAGCTTTCTTT. It is translated as CASSTRQGGGTEAFF. The entire variable domain, with the rest obtained from reference TRBV19 and TRBJ1-1, is as follows: DGGITQSPKYLFRKEGQNVTLSCEQNLNHDAMYWYRQDPGQGLRLIYYSQIVNDFQKGDIAEGYSVSREKKESFPLTVTSAQKNPTAFYLCASSTRQGGGTEAFFGQGTRLTVV.

This clonotype came up many times. This chain links TRBV7-2 with TRBJ1-5; D not certain. The CDR3 contains 14 residues. Germline loops: CDR1 SGHTA, CDR2 FQGNSA. V lost 5 bases and J 7 bases, leaving 15 bases between the germline ends. The CDR3 coding sequence is TGTGCCAGCAGCCCCGATCCAGGCTACCAGCCCCAGCATTTT. Encoded protein: CASSPDPGYQPQHF. The entire variable domain, with the rest obtained from reference TRBV7-2 and TRBJ1-5, is as follows: GAGVSQSPSNKVTEKGKDVELRCDPISGHTALYWYRQSLGQGLEFLIYFQGNSAPDKSGLPSDRFSAERTGGSVSTLTIQRTQQEDSAVYLCASSPDPGYQPQHFGDGTRLSIL.

The CDR3 DNA is TGTGCCAGCAGCCCCACAGGACTAGCGGGAGGCCCCAATGAGCAGTTCTTC. Its protein product is CASSPTGLAGGPNEQFF. The chain carries TRBV5-4 and TRBJ2-1, with 14 bases fitting TRBD2. In germline, CDR1 is SGHNT, CDR2 YYREEE (reference sequence). The CDR3 is 17 residues long. V gave up 4 bases and J gave up 6 bases; unmatched junction bases: 9.

Ten or more counts support this clonotype. The chain is built from TRBV6-1 and TRBJ2-7; D tentatively reads TRBD1 or TRBD2 (6 bases each). CDR3 length: 15 amino acids. Germline CDR1 reads MNHNS; CDR2 reads SASEGT. With 6 bases removed from V and 4 bases from J, the gap between germline ends came to 19 bases. CDR3 amino acids: CASSDPGGRRYEQYF. As DNA, the CDR3 is TGTGCCAGCAGCGACCCTGGGGGGCGGCGATACGAGCAGTACTTC.

The rearrangement uses TRBV11-2 and TRBJ2-3; 8 nucleotides line up with TRBD2. The V and J ends lost 4 bases and 1 base, in that order; junction bases with no gene match: 7. Germline CDR1 and CDR2: SGHAT and FQNNGV. CDR3 length equals 16 residues. The CDR3 DNA is TGTGCCAGCAGCTCTAGGACTAGCCCGCGCACAGATACGCAGTATTTT. Its translation: CASSSRTSPRTDTQYF.

V and J are TRBV12-3 or TRBV12-4 and TRBJ1-2, with TRBD1 matching over 9 bases. The CDR3 sequence is 14 residues long. CDR3 region: CVTGTGGYGYGYTF. The CDR3 bases are TGTGTAACGGGAACAGGGGGCTACGGCTATGGCTACACCTTC.

A few counts support this clonotype. Since the CDR3 does not end with the conserved phenylalanine or tryptophan, this likely comes from a read error. This sequence joins TRBV10-1 and TRBJ1-5; a possible D gene is TRBD1 (6 bases). The CDR3 length is 13 residues. Germline V gene sequence: CDR1 WNHNN, CDR2 SYGVQD (reference sequence). Trimming took 3 bases from V and 5 from J, leaving 8 bases between them. DNA for the CDR3: TGCGCCAGCAGTGAACGGACAGATCAGCCCCAGCATCTT. Translated, it gives CASSERTDQPQHL.

This clonotype has ten or more counts. The V call is TRBV6-1, the J call TRBJ2-7; 12 positions agree with TRBD1. The CDR3 length is 16 residues. The germline V gene encodes CDR1 MNHNS and CDR2 SASEGT. Trimming took 7 bases from V and 1 from J; bases not matched to a gene: 8. The CDR3 here is CASNKPGQGASYEQYF. The CDR3 nucleotides are TGTGCCAGCAATAAACCGGGACAGGGGGCTTCCTACGAGCAGTACTTC.

This clonotype was detected ten times or more. The chain uses TRBV7-6 and TRBJ2-3; D is unclear. This CDR3 region has 17 residues. Between the trimmed V and J ends, which lost 1 base and 0 bases, there was a span of 14 bases. Germline CDR1 SGHVS, CDR2 FNYEAQ. The CDR3 region has the DNA TGTGCCAGCAGCTTAGGTTTATTGAGATCTAGCACAGATACGCAGTATTTT. It encodes CASSLGLLRSSTDTQYF.

This chain connects TRBV6-1 to TRBJ1-4; no reliable D call. From germline, CDR1 is MNHNS and CDR2 SASEGT. This CDR3 region has 15 residues. V lost 5 bases, J lost 5 bases, and 15 bases lay in between. CDR3 amino acids: CASSLVKTRNEKLFF. CDR3 coding DNA: TGTGCCAGCAGTCTTGTTAAGACCAGGAATGAAAAACTGTTTTTT.

This sequence joins TRBV7-2 and TRBJ2-1; D is unresolved. Germline CDR1 and CDR2: SGHTA and FQGNSA. The V end was cut by 5 bases, the J end by 10 bases, with 18 bases between. This CDR3 spans 14 amino acids. CDR3 protein: CASSQGGSLGEQFF. CDR3 DNA sequence: TGTGCCAGCAGCCAAGGCGGTTCCTTGGGGGAGCAGTTCTTC.

This clonotype was seen a handful of times. The chain links TRBV3-1 to TRBJ2-7; no clear D. The CDR3 loop spans 16 amino acids. CDR1 and CDR2 (germline): LGHDT, YNNKEL (reference sequence). Trimming took off 1 base at V and 0 bases at J, with 13 bases between the two ends. The CDR3 coding sequence is TGTGCCAGCAGCCAAGGTGGCCAGTTCGGCTCCTACGAGCAGTACTTC. Residues: CASSQGGQFGSYEQYF.

This clonotype has a count of ten or more. V usage is TRBV18 and J usage is TRBJ2-7; 11 bases are a match to TRBD1. Germline values: CDR1 KGHSH, CDR2 LQKENI. The CDR3 extends over 14 amino acids. The ends lost 3 bases at V and 5 bases at J; junction bases unmatched: 3. This chain's CDR3 is CASSPGDRGNEQYF. The CDR3 DNA reads TGTGCCAGCTCACCCGGGGACAGGGGGAACGAGCAGTACTTC.

The chain carries TRBV12-3 or TRBV12-4 and TRBJ1-2, with 9 bases lining up with TRBD1. The V segment lost 6 bases and the J segment 6 bases; nucleotides outside the gene matches: 8. CDR3 length: 14 residues. The CDR3 bases are TGTGCCAGCAGACGCGGACAGGGGTGGGATGGCTACACCTTC. Translating gives CASRRGQGWDGYTF.